This TCR beta chain emerged from a study of a mutant IDH1 vaccine in newly diagnosed glioma. Study-level background: Treated patients had a mean age of around 40 years and a sex split that was roughly 60% male and approximately 38% female. Most patients had radiochemotherapy with temozolomide before enrollment; others had one alone.

General study results and limits: It was over 85% of patients that developed vaccine-induced immune responses.

This clone was picked up a small number of times. Its antigen is still unknown. CDR1 and CDR2 (germline): SGHRS, YFSETQ. This CDR3 is 18 amino acids long. After removal of 4 bases from V and 0 bases from J, the junction contained 12 bases not matched to a gene. Stated time point: baseline, week 1 (first vaccination visit). Stated treatment: pre-vaccination baseline after standard-of-care therapy. Every donor had a new WHO grade 3 or 4 astrocytoma that was IDH1-mutant, with loss of nuclear ATRX. Produced via immunoSEQ multiplex PCR; TCRdb's table is partial and in-frame only. The profile shows over 75,000 clones, around 90% of them singletons.

The sequence was collected from a woman aged 50 to 60 with glioma. The chain carries TRBV5-1 and TRBJ2-5; 10 nucleotides line up with TRBD2. Sample: PBMCs, taken from a glioma patient treated with radiotherapy, temozolomide or both. CDR3 DNA: TGCGCCAGCAGCCCCCGACTACTACTAGCGGGGAACCAAGAGACCCAGTACTTC. Protein sequence: CASSPRLLLAGNQETQYF. Full variable domain (missing parts from reference TRBV5-1 and TRBJ2-5): KAGVTQTPRYLIKTRGQQVTLSCSPISGHRSVSWYQQTPGQGLQFLFEYFSETQRNKGNFPGRFSGRQFSNSRSEMNVSTLELGDSALYLCASSPRLLLAGNQETQYFGPGTRLLVL.